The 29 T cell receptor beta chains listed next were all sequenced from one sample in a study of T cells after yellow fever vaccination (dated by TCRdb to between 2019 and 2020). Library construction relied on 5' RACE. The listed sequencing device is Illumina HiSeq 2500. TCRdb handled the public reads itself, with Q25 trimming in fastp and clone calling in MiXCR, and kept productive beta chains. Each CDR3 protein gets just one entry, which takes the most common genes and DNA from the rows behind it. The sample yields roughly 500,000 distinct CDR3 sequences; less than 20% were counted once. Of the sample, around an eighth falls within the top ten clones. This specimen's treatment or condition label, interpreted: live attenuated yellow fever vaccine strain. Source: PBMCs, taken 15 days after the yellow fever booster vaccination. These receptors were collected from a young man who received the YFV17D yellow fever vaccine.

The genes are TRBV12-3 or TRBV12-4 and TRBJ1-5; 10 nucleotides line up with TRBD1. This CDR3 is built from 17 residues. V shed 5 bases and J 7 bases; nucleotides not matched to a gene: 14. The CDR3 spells CASSPIQQTGGRQPQHF. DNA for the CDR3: TGTGCCAGCAGTCCCATACAGCAGACAGGGGGCAGGCAGCCCCAGCATTTT.

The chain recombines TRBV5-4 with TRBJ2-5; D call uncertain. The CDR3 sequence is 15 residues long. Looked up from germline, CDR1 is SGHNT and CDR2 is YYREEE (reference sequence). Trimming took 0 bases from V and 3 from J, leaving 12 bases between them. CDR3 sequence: CASSLGLQPEETQYF. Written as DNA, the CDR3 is TGTGCCAGCAGCTTGGGCCTGCAGCCGGAAGAGACCCAGTACTTC. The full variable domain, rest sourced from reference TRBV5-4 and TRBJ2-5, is ETGVTQSPTHLIKTRGQQVTLRCSSQSGHNTVSWYQQALGQGPQFIFQYYREEENGRGNFPPRFSGLQFPNYSSELNVNALELDDSALYLCASSLGLQPEETQYFGPGTRLLVL.

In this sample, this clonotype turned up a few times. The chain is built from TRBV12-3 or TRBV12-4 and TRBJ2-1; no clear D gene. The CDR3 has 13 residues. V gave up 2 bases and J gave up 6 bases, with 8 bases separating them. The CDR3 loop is CASSLRVPNEQFF. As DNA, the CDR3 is TGTGCCAGCAGTTTAAGGGTTCCCAATGAGCAGTTCTTC.

In nucleotides, the CDR3 is TGCGCCAGCAGTCGACAGGGGTTGACGAACACTGAAGCTTTCTTT. Its protein is CASSRQGLTNTEAFF. The chain is built from TRBV10-2 and TRBJ1-1; 8 positions agree with TRBD1. The V gene's germline CDR1 is WSHSY and CDR2 SAAADI. V lost 5 bases, J lost 1 base, and 6 bases stayed unmatched. This CDR3 has 15 amino acids.

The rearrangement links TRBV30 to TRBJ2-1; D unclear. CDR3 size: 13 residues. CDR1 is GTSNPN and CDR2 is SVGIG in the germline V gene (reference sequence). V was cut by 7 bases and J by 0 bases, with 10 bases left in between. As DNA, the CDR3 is TGTGCCTTCTATGTGACCTCCTACAATGAGCAGTTCTTC. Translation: CAFYVTSYNEQFF.

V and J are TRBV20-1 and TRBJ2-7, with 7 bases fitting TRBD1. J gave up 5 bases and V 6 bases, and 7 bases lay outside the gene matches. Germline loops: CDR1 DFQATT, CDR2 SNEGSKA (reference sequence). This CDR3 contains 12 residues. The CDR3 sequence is CSARQGIHEQYF. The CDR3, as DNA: TGCAGTGCAAGACAGGGAATCCACGAGCAGTACTTC.

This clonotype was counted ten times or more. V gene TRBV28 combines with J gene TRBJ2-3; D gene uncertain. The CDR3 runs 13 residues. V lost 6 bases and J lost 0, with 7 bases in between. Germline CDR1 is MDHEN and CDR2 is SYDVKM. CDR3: CASSTTSTDTQYF. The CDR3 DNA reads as TGTGCCAGCAGCACCACTAGCACAGATACGCAGTATTTT. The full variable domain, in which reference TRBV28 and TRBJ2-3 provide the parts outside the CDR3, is DVKVTQSSRYLVKRTGEKVFLECVQDMDHENMFWYRQDPGLGLRLIYFSYDVKMKEKGDIPEGYSVSREKKERFSLILESASTNQTSMYLCASSTTSTDTQYFGPGTRLTVL.

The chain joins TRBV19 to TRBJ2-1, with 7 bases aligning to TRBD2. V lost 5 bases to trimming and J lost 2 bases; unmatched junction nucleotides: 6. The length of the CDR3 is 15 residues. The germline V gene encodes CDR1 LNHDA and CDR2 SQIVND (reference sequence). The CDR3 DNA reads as TGTGCCAGTAGTGCCCTAGCGGAGCCCTACAATGAGCAGTTCTTC. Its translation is CASSALAEPYNEQFF.

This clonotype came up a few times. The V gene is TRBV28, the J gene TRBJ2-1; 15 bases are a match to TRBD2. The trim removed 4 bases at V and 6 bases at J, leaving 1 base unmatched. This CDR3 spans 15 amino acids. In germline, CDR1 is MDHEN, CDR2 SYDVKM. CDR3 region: CASSWGLAGGNEQFF. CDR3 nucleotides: TGTGCCAGCAGTTGGGGACTAGCGGGAGGCAATGAGCAGTTCTTC.

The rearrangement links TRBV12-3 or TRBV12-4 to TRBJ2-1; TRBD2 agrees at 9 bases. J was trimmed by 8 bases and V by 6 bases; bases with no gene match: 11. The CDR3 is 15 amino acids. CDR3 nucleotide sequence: TGTGCCAGCAGACTTAGCGGGAGACCCCTCGATGAGCAGTTCTTC. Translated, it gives CASRLSGRPLDEQFF.

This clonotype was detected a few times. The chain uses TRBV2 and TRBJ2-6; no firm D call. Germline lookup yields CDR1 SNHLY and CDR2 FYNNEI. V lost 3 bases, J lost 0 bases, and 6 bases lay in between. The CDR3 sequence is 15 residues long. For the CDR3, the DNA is TGTGCCAGCAGTGAGGGCGACTCTGGGGCCAACGTCCTGACTTTC. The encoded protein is CASSEGDSGANVLTF.

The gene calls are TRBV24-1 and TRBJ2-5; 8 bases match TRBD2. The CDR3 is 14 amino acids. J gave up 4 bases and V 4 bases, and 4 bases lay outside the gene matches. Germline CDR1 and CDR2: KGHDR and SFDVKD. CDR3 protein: CATSDPLAGETQYF. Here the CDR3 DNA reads TGTGCCACCAGTGACCCTCTAGCGGGAGAGACCCAGTACTTC.

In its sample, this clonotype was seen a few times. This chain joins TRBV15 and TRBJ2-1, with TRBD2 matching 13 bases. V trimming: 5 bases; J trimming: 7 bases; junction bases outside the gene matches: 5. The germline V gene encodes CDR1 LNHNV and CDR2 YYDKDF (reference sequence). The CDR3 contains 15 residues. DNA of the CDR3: TGTGCCACCAGCTCGGGACTAGCGGGGAAAAATGAGCAGTTCTTC. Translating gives CATSSGLAGKNEQFF. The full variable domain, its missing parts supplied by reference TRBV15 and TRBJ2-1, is DAMVIQNPRYQVTQFGKPVTLSCSQTLNHNVMYWYQQKSSQAPKLLFHYYDKDFNNEADTPDNFQSRRPNTSFCFLDIRSPGLGDTAMYLCATSSGLAGKNEQFFGPGTRLTVL.

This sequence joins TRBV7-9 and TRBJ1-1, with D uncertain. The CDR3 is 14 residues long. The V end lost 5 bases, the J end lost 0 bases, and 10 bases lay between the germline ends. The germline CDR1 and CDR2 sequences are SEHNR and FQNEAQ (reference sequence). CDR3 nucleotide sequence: TGTGCCAGCAGCCCATACGGACTGAACACTGAAGCTTTCTTT. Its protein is CASSPYGLNTEAFF.

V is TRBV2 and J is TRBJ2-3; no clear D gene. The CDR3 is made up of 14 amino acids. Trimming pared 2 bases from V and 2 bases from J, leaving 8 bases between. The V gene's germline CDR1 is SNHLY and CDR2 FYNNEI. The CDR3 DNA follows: TGTGCCAGCAGTGAATTAATGGTCACAGATACGCAGTATTTT. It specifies CASSELMVTDTQYF.

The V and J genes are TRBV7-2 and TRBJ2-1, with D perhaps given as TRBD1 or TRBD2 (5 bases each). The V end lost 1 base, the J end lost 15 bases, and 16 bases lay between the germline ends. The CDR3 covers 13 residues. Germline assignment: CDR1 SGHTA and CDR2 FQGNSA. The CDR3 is CASSLEGPSLPFF. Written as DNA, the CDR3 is TGTGCCAGCAGCTTAGAGGGGCCTAGCCTTCCGTTCTTC.

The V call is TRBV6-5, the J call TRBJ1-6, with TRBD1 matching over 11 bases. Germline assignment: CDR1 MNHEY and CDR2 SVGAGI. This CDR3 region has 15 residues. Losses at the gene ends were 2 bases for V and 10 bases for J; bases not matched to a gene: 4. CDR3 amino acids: CASSYTGTGGSPLHF. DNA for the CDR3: TGTGCCAGCAGTTACACCGGGACAGGGGGATCACCCCTCCACTTT.

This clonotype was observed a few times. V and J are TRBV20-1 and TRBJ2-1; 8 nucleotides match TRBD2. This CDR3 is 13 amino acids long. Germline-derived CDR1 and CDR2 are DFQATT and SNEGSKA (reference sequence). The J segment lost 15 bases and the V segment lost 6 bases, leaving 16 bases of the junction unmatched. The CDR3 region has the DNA TGCAGTGCCAGGGATAGCGGGGCCGATGCACCGTTCTTC. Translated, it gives CSARDSGADAPFF.

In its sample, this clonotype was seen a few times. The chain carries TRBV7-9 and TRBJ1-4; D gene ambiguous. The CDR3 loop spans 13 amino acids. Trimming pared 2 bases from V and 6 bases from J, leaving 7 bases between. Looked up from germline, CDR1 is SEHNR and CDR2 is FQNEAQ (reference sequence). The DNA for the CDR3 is TGTGCCAGCAGCTTAAAGTTTGATGAAAAACTGTTTTTT. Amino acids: CASSLKFDEKLFF.

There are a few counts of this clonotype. CDR3 sequence reads: CASSQVGDSPLHF. CDR3 coding DNA: TGTGCCAGCAGCCAAGTGGGGGATTCACCCCTCCACTTT. The rearrangement uses TRBV14 and TRBJ1-6, with a tentative D call TRBD1 (5 bases). Looked up from germline, CDR1 is SGHDN and CDR2 is FVKESK. Trimming left V 1 base short and J 8 bases short, with 6 bases between. The CDR3 extends over 13 amino acids. The variable domain in full, with the rest retrieved from reference TRBV14 and TRBJ1-6, is EAGVTQFPSHSVIEKGQTVTLRCDPISGHDNLYWYRRVMGKEIKFLLHFVKESKQDESGMPNNRFLAERTGGTYSTLKVQPAELEDSGVYFCASSQVGDSPLHFGNGTRLTVT.

The CDR3 loop is CASGRDHYEQYF. The CDR3 bases are TGTGCTTCGGGTCGGGACCACTACGAGCAGTACTTC. The rearrangement links TRBV19 to TRBJ2-7; D may be TRBD1 or TRBD2 (5 bases each). The CDR3 spans 12 residues. CDR1 is LNHDA and CDR2 is SQIVND in the germline V gene (reference sequence). The full variable domain, rest sourced from reference TRBV19 and TRBJ2-7, is DGGITQSPKYLFRKEGQNVTLSCEQNLNHDAMYWYRQDPGQGLRLIYYSQIVNDFQKGDIAEGYSVSREKKESFPLTVTSAQKNPTAFYLCASGRDHYEQYFGPGTRLTVT.

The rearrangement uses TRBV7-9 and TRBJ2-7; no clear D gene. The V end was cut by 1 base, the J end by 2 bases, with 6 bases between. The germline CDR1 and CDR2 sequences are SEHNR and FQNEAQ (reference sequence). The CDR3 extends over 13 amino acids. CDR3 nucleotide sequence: TGTGCCAGCAGCTTAGAGGATGCCTACGAGCAGTACTTC. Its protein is CASSLEDAYEQYF.

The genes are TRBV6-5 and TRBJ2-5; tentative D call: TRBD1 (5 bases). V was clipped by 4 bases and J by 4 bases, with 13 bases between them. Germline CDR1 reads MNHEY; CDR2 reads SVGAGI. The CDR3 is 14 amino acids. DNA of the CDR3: TGTGCCAGCAGTTCGAACAGGATTCGAGAGACCCAGTACTTC. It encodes CASSSNRIRETQYF.

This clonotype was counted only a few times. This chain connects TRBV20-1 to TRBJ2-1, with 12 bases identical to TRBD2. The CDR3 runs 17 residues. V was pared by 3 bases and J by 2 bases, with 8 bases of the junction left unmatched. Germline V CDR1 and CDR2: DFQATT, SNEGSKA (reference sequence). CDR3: CSARVRLAGVTYNEQFF. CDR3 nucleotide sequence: TGCAGTGCTAGGGTAAGACTAGCGGGAGTGACCTACAATGAGCAGTTCTTC.

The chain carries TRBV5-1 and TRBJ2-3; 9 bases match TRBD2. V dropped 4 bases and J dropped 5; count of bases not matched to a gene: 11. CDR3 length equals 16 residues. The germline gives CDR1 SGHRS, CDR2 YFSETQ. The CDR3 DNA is TGCGCCAGCAGCCCAGGGGGTAGCGGGAGTCAAGATACGCAGTATTTT. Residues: CASSPGGSGSQDTQYF.

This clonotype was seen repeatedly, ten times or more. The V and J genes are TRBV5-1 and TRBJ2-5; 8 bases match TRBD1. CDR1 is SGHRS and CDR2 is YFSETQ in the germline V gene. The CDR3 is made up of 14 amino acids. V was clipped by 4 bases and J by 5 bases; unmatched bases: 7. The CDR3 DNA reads TGCGCCAGCAGCCGGGAGACAGGGGATGAGACCCAGTACTTC. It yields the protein CASSRETGDETQYF.

The CDR3 sequence: CASTLKSGDSQPQHF. CDR3 bases: TGTGCCAGCACCCTAAAAAGTGGGGATTCTCAGCCCCAGCATTTT. The chain links TRBV21-1 to TRBJ1-5. TRBV21-1 is recorded as a pseudogene. The CDR3 is 15 amino acids.

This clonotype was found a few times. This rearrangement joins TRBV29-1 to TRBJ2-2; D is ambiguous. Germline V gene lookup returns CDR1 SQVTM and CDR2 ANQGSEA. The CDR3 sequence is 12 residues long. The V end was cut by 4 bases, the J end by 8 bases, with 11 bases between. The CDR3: CSVGVAVGELFF. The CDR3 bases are TGCAGCGTTGGGGTAGCAGTGGGGGAGCTGTTTTTT.

As DNA, the CDR3 is TGCGCCAGCAGCCAACGAAGGACTGGCTCCTACAATGAGCAGTTCTTC. Translation gives CASSQRRTGSYNEQFF. The chain recombines TRBV5-1 with TRBJ2-1, with D perhaps TRBD2 (5 bases). Trimming left V 4 bases short and J 0 bases short, with 14 bases between. Germline V gene data show CDR1 as SGHRS and CDR2 as YFSETQ. This CDR3 region has 16 residues.